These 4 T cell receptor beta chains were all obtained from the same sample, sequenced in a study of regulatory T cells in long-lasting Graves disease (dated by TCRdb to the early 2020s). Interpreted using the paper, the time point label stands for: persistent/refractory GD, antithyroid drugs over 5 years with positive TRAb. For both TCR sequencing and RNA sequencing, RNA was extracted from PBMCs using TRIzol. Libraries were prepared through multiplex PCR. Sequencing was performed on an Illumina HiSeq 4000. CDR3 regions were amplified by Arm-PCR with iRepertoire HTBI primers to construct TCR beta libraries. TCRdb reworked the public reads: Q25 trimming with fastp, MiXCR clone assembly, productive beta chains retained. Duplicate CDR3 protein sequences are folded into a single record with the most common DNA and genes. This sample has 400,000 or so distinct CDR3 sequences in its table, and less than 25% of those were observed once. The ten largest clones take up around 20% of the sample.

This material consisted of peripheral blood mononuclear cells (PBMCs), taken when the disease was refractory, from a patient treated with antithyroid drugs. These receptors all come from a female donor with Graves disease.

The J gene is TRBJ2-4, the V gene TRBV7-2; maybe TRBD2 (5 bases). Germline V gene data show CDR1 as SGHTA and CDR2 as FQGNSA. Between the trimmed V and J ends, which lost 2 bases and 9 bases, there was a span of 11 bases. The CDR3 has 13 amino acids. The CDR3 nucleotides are TGTGCCAGCAGCTTATCCGAGGGAAGCATTCAGTACTTC. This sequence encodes CASSLSEGSIQYF.

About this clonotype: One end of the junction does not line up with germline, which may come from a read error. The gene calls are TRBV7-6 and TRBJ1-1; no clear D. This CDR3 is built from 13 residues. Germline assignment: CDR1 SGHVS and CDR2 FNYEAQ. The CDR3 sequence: CVSSLVANTEAFF. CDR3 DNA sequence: TGTGTCAGCAGCTTAGTCGCGAACACTGAAGCTTTCTTT.

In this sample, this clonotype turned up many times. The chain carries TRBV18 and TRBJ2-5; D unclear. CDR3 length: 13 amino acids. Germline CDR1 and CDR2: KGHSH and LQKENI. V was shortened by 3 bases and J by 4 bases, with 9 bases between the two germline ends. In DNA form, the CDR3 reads TGTGCCAGCTCACCCTCCCAGCGAGAGACCCAGTACTTC. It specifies CASSPSQRETQYF.

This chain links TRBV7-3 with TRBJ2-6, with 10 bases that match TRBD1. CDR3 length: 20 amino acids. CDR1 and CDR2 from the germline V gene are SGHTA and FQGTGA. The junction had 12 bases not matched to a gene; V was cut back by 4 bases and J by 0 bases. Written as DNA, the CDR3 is TGTGCCAGCAGCTCTTACCCCGACAGGGGGCCCGGCTCTGGGGCCAACGTCCTGACTTTC. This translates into CASSSYPDRGPGSGANVLTF.